There are many counts of the clone carrying this T cell receptor beta chain. Its target is unknown. The data were taken from a study of Graves' ophthalmopathy and Graves' hyperthyroidism. General study points: Its predictions of ophthalmopathy progression gave the model 65% to 71% sensitivity and 72.22% specificity. Using 13 signatures, a model distinguished ophthalmopathy from stable hyperthyroidism, reaching around 88% sensitivity and 70% to 83% specificity.

Trimming removed 2 bases at V and 7 bases at J, with 17 bases between. Looked up from germline, CDR1 is SGHDN and CDR2 is FVKESK. This CDR3 is built from 15 residues. Amplified TCR beta CDR3 regions were obtained using RNA transcripts as template. HTBI-primed first-round RT-PCR preceded second-round multiplex PCR. TCRdb reprocessed the multiplex PCR reads with MiXCR, giving one entry per CDR3 protein. This table has around 1.1 million distinct CDR3 sequences, about 38% appearing once. This rearrangement joins TRBV14 to TRBJ1-2; no reliable D call. The sequence was collected from an adult man with Graves' hyperthyroidism. The sequenced material came from peripheral blood or thyroid tissue (not recorded which). CDR3 protein: CASSQLDARQPGYTF. The CDR3 region has the DNA TGTGCCAGCAGCCAATTAGACGCCCGTCAGCCTGGCTACACCTTC.